The next 7 T cell receptor beta chains were all read from a single sample in a study of OX40 agonist ivuxolimab in advanced cancers. The method was immunoSEQ multiplex PCR; TCRdb's version includes in-frame clones alone and lacks a portion of them. The sample carries about 69,000 clones, around 85% recorded once. The material sequenced was CD4+ or CD8+ T cells sorted from blood, taken in a trial of the OX40 agonist ivuxolimab. These receptors came from an adult with an advanced solid tumor such as melanoma, head and neck, liver or kidney cancer.

This chain links TRBV30 with TRBJ1-6, with 10 bases aligning to TRBD1. The CDR3 loop spans 16 amino acids. The V gene's germline CDR1 is GTSNPN and CDR2 SVGIG (reference sequence). The junction had 5 bases not matched to a gene; V was cut back by 3 bases and J by 3 bases. In DNA form, the CDR3 reads TGTGCCTGGAGAAGGGACAGGGGCAACTATAATTCACCCCTCCACTTT. Protein sequence: CAWRRDRGNYNSPLHF. Based on the CDR3 plus reference TRBV30 and TRBJ1-6, the full variable domain is SQTIHQWPATLVQPVGSPLSLECTVEGTSNPNLYWYRQAAGRGLQLLFYSVGIGQISSEVPQNLSASRPQDRQFILSSKKLLLSDSGFYLCAWRRDRGNYNSPLHFGNGTRLTVT.

This clone showed up just once. The chain is built from TRBV27 and TRBJ1-1, with 7 bases matching TRBD1. This CDR3 has 14 amino acids. Germline trimming cut 7 bases from V and 4 bases from J; bases unmatched to any gene: 9. CDR1 and CDR2 from the germline V gene are MNHEY and SMNVEV (reference sequence). In DNA form, the CDR3 reads TGTGCCAGCAAGTGGGACAGAATTGTCACTGAAGCTTTCTTT. Amino acid sequence: CASKWDRIVTEAFF.

V gene TRBV5-1 combines with J gene TRBJ1-2; the D is unclear. CDR3 length: 11 amino acids. The V end was cut by 0 bases, the J end by 3 bases, with 0 bases between. Germline V lookup: CDR1 SGHRS, CDR2 YFSETQ. The DNA of the CDR3 is TGCGCCAGCAGCTTGGACTATGGCTACACCTTC. Protein product: CASSLDYGYTF.

The J gene is TRBJ1-5, the V gene TRBV2; 8 bases line up with TRBD1. The J segment lost 4 bases and the V segment lost 6 bases, leaving 8 bases of the junction unmatched. The CDR3 consists of 15 residues. Germline values: CDR1 SNHLY, CDR2 FYNNEI. The CDR3: CASRLDRAANQPQHF. The CDR3 nucleotides are TGTGCCAGCAGGCTGGACAGGGCGGCGAATCAGCCCCAGCATTTT.

This chain links TRBV7-2 with TRBJ2-7; maybe TRBD1 (6 bases). The germline V gene has CDR1 SGHTA and CDR2 FQGNSA. Trimming cost V 5 bases and J 9 bases, with 11 bases left between them. The CDR3 runs 11 residues. CDR3 in amino acids: CASSPSTGQYF. The CDR3 coding sequence is TGTGCCAGCAGCCCGTCGACAGGGCAGTACTTC.

The chain joins TRBV7-2 to TRBJ2-7, with TRBD2 as a possible D gene (5 bases). Per the germline V gene, CDR1 is SGHTA and CDR2 is FQGNSA. This CDR3 has 13 residues. V gave up 3 bases and J gave up 3 bases, with 9 bases separating them. The CDR3 DNA is TGTGCCAGCAGCTTCGGACGGGACTACGAGCAGTACTTC. Encoded protein: CASSFGRDYEQYF.

V usage is TRBV28 and J usage is TRBJ2-7; unclear D gene. The CDR3 is 12 residues long. Germline CDR1 is MDHEN and CDR2 is SYDVKM. Trimming cost V 2 bases and J 2 bases, with 4 bases left between them. The CDR3 sequence: CASSLSAYEQYF. In nucleotides, the CDR3 is TGTGCCAGCAGTTTAAGCGCCTACGAGCAGTACTTC.